One and the same sample provided the 25 T cell receptor beta chains below, sequenced in a study of shared clonotypes between healthy human individuals. Clones were read by immunoSEQ multiplex PCR, and TCRdb kept only the in-frame ones, dropping some. This sample has hundreds of thousands of clones; roughly 97% occur once, and the top ten carry roughly 0.05%. Input material: naive CD4+ T cells sorted from blood. Subset specified: CD45RA+ positively selected. The source of these receptors is a woman aged 25-40 years in good health.

The rearrangement uses TRBV2 and TRBJ1-2; TRBD1 matches 8 bases. The germline CDR1 and CDR2 sequences are SNHLY and FYNNEI. V dropped 3 bases and J dropped 4; count of bases not matched to a gene: 4. The CDR3 is made up of 14 amino acids. The CDR3, as DNA: TGTGCCAGCAGTGATACAGGGGGGAGCTATGGCTACACCTTC. It codes for CASSDTGGSYGYTF.

The genes are TRBV27 and TRBJ1-2; D gene unclear. V was cut by 8 bases and J by 0 bases, with 7 bases left in between. CDR1 is MNHEY, CDR2 SMNVEV, per germline (reference sequence). The CDR3 length is 12 residues. The CDR3 nucleotides are TGTGCCAGCCTCAAGACTAACTATGGCTACACCTTC. This encodes CASLKTNYGYTF.

This sequence joins TRBV10-2 and TRBJ2-2; TRBD2 is a possible D gene (5 bases). The CDR3 extends over 15 amino acids. V lost 3 bases to trimming and J lost 1 base, with 9 bases between them. Looked up from germline, CDR1 is WSHSY and CDR2 is SAAADI. DNA for the CDR3: TGCGCCAGCAGTGATATACGGGGGAACACCGGGGAGCTGTTTTTT. Its translation: CASSDIRGNTGELFF.

The chain has TRBV10-3 and TRBJ2-7; D may be TRBD1 (6 bases). V shed 6 bases and J shed 1 base, with 22 bases lying between them. The CDR3 totals 17 residues. Germline CDR1 is ENHRY and CDR2 is SYGVKD. This chain's CDR3 is CAISRASYRDGSYEQYF. The CDR3 coding sequence is TGTGCCATCAGCCGCGCCTCCTACAGGGATGGGTCCTACGAGCAGTACTTC.

The V gene is TRBV28, the J gene TRBJ2-4, with 10 bases fitting TRBD1. Germline V gene sequence: CDR1 MDHEN, CDR2 SYDVKM. CDR3 length equals 13 residues. After removal of 7 bases from V and 6 bases from J, the junction contained 3 bases not matched to a gene. The CDR3 protein is CASKRTGGNIQYF. The CDR3 DNA reads as TGTGCCAGCAAGCGGACAGGGGGAAACATTCAGTACTTC.

The chain is built from TRBV15 and TRBJ2-1, with a tentative D call TRBD1 (7 bases). The CDR3 has 16 amino acids. Per the germline V gene, CDR1 is LNHNV and CDR2 is YYDKDF (reference sequence). V lost 1 base and J 9 bases, leaving 19 bases between the germline ends. CDR3 coding DNA: TGTGCCACCAGCAGAGGGAGGAGGGGGCTAACAAGTGAGCAGTTCTTC. It yields the protein CATSRGRRGLTSEQFF.

This chain links TRBV7-8 with TRBJ1-2, with unresolved D. CDR3 length: 14 residues. V lost 5 bases and J 3 bases, leaving 13 bases between the germline ends. Germline CDR1 and CDR2: SGHVS and FQNEAQ. The CDR3 reads CASSPIGFDYGYTF. In nucleotides, the CDR3 is TGTGCCAGCAGCCCTATCGGCTTCGACTATGGCTACACCTTC.

The chain recombines TRBV27 with TRBJ2-1; 14 nucleotides match TRBD2. V gave up 6 bases and J gave up 15 bases; unmatched junction bases: 13. The CDR3 length is 15 residues. CDR1 and CDR2 from the germline V gene are MNHEY and SMNVEV (reference sequence). The CDR3 loop is CASSGLAGGERGLFF. The CDR3 bases are TGTGCCAGCAGCGGACTAGCGGGAGGAGAGAGAGGGCTGTTCTTC.

The chain has TRBV4-1 and TRBJ2-4; either TRBD1 or TRBD2 may fit D (5 bases each). The CDR3 length is 17 residues. Trimming removed 0 bases at V and 3 bases at J, with 15 bases between. Germline V gene lookup returns CDR1 MGHRA and CDR2 YSYEKL. As DNA, the CDR3 is TGCGCCAGCAGCCAAGAAAAGGGACGGTCGGGCAAAAACATTCAGTACTTC. Its translation is CASSQEKGRSGKNIQYF.

The V and J genes are TRBV27 and TRBJ1-5; tentatively, D is TRBD1 (5 bases). The V end was cut by 4 bases, the J end by 0 bases, with 19 bases between. The germline gives CDR1 MNHEY, CDR2 SMNVEV (reference sequence). CDR3 length equals 18 residues. CDR3 sequence reads: CASSSRGPASDSNQPQHF. CDR3 bases: TGTGCCAGCAGTTCCCGGGGACCGGCGTCGGATAGCAATCAGCCCCAGCATTTT.

This chain links TRBV6-1 with TRBJ1-5; TRBD1 is a possible D gene (5 bases). The germline CDR1 and CDR2 sequences are MNHNS and SASEGT. V shed 2 bases and J shed 7 bases, with 15 bases lying between them. The CDR3 runs to 15 residues. The CDR3 protein is CASSETTMGGQPQHF. In DNA, the CDR3 is TGTGCCAGCAGTGAAACGACGATGGGGGGGCAGCCCCAGCATTTT.

The J gene is TRBJ1-1, the V gene TRBV18; D is unclear. CDR3 size: 13 residues. Trimming took 4 bases from V and 3 from J, leaving 9 bases between them. Germline V gene lookup returns CDR1 KGHSH and CDR2 LQKENI. The CDR3 protein is CASSRLKDTEAFF. CDR3 bases: TGTGCCAGCTCACGGCTCAAAGACACTGAAGCTTTCTTT.

This sequence joins TRBV18 and TRBJ2-7; D ambiguous. Germline CDR1 and CDR2: KGHSH and LQKENI. The CDR3 length is 13 residues. V gave up 1 base and J gave up 8 bases, with 12 bases separating them. The CDR3 DNA is TGTGCCAGCTCACCACGGACGGGCCGGCAGCAGTACTTC. Residues: CASSPRTGRQQYF.

V gene TRBV14 combines with J gene TRBJ2-2; no firm D call. This CDR3 contains 13 residues. The ends were cut back, 1 base at V and 8 bases at J, with 8 bases in the middle. CDR1 is SGHDN, CDR2 FVKESK, per germline. CDR3 loop: CASSQVRVGELFF. The CDR3 DNA follows: TGTGCCAGCAGCCAAGTACGGGTTGGGGAGCTGTTTTTT.

The chain combines TRBV6-5 with TRBJ2-5; D possibly corresponds to TRBD2 (5 bases). There are 14 residues in the CDR3. From germline, CDR1 is MNHEY and CDR2 SVGAGI. Trimming removed 7 bases from V and 4 bases from J, with 16 bases in between. For the CDR3, the DNA is TGTGCCAGCACTGAACCCGGGGTACGAGAGACCCAGTACTTC. Encoded protein: CASTEPGVRETQYF.

CDR3 sequence (DNA): TGCGCCAGCAGCCAGAACACCGGGGAGCTGTTTTTT. Its translation is CASSQNTGELFF. The genes are TRBV4-1 and TRBJ2-2; D gene ambiguous. The V end lost 3 bases, the J end lost 1 base, and 0 bases lay between the germline ends. Germline CDR1 MGHRA, CDR2 YSYEKL. This CDR3 comprises 12 residues.

This clone was counted once. This chain links TRBV6-1 with TRBJ2-2, with 9 bases aligning to TRBD1. The J segment lost 4 bases and the V segment lost 4 bases, leaving 10 bases of the junction unmatched. CDR1 and CDR2 (germline): MNHNS, SASEGT. This CDR3 has 17 residues. The CDR3 nucleotides are TGTGCCAGCAGTGGACCCTCGGGACAGGGAGGCACCGGGGAGCTGTTTTTT. This sequence encodes CASSGPSGQGGTGELFF.

The chain is built from TRBV11-1 and TRBJ2-7; 10 bases align to TRBD1. This CDR3 has 15 amino acids. Germline V gives CDR1 SGHAT, CDR2 FQDESV (reference sequence). The V and J ends lost 5 bases and 2 bases, in that order; junction bases with no gene match: 6. CDR3 DNA sequence: TGTGCCAGCAGCGCAGACAGGGGGCGAGCCTACGAGCAGTACTTC. Its protein product is CASSADRGRAYEQYF.

V and J are TRBV9 and TRBJ1-6; D remains ambiguous. CDR3 length: 13 residues. V lost 0 bases and J 8 bases, leaving 6 bases between the germline ends. From germline, CDR1 is SGDLS and CDR2 YYNGEE. The CDR3 nucleotides read TGTGCCAGCAGCGTAGCTCAGGATTCACCCCTCCACTTT. Amino acid sequence: CASSVAQDSPLHF.

The chain links TRBV6-6 to TRBJ1-6; D remains ambiguous. Germline V gives CDR1 MNHNY, CDR2 SVGAGI (reference sequence). The CDR3 runs 13 residues. V was cut by 6 bases and J by 10 bases, with 13 bases left in between. The CDR3 is CASSPSKESPLHF. The CDR3, as DNA: TGTGCCAGCAGCCCGTCGAAGGAGTCACCCCTCCACTTT.

Regarding this clone: Different DNA sequences within this sample yield the same CDR3. CDR3 in amino acids: CASSASTDTQYF. CDR3 bases: TGTGCCAGCAGTGCTAGCACAGATACGCAGTATTTT. V and J are TRBV28 and TRBJ2-3; D remains unclear. Germline V gene lookup returns CDR1 MDHEN and CDR2 SYDVKM. This CDR3 spans 12 amino acids. V was shortened by 5 bases and J by 0 bases, with 3 bases between the two germline ends.

This rearrangement joins TRBV27 to TRBJ1-4, with a weak D call TRBD1 (5 bases). The CDR3 runs 15 residues. The V end lost 7 bases, the J end lost 8 bases, and 20 bases lay between the germline ends. In germline, CDR1 is MNHEY, CDR2 SMNVEV (reference sequence). DNA of the CDR3: TGTGCCAGCAAATCCATCCCCGGGTGGGGCGAAAAACTGTTTTTT. Encoded protein: CASKSIPGWGEKLFF.

The rearrangement links TRBV6-5 to TRBJ2-7, with D possibly matching TRBD2 (6 bases). The germline gives CDR1 MNHEY, CDR2 SVGAGI. The CDR3 contains 15 residues. Deletions cut 6 bases from V and 6 bases from J, with 21 bases between. The CDR3 nucleotides read TGTGCCAGCAGCTCAACCCCGGGACTTGTCAGCGAGCAGTACTTC. Protein sequence: CASSSTPGLVSEQYF.

The chain couples TRBV5-6 to TRBJ2-7, with D tentatively TRBD1 or TRBD2 (5 bases each). The CDR3 is made up of 15 amino acids. V lost 1 base, J lost 2 bases, and 13 bases lay in between. Germline V gives CDR1 SGHDT, CDR2 YYEEEE. The CDR3 loop is CASSLYGTHTYEQYF. The CDR3 nucleotides read TGTGCCAGCAGCTTGTACGGGACCCACACCTACGAGCAGTACTTC.

The V call is TRBV2, the J call TRBJ2-1; 7 positions agree with TRBD2. The ends lost 2 bases at V and 1 base at J; junction bases unmatched: 8. This CDR3 has 17 amino acids. Germline V CDR1 and CDR2: SNHLY, FYNNEI. DNA of the CDR3: TGTGCCAGCAGTGAATATGGCGGGAGTTTATCCTACAATGAGCAGTTCTTC. Protein product: CASSEYGGSLSYNEQFF.